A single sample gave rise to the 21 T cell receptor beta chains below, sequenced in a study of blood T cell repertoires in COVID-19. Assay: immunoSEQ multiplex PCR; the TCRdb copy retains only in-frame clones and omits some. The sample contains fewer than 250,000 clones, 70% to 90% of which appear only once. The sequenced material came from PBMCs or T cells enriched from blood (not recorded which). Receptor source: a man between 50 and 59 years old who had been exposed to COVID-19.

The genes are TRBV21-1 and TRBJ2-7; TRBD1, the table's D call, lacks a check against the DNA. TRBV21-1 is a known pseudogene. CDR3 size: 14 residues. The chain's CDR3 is CASSKNAGGYEQYV. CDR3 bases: TGTGCCAGCAGCAAAAACGCAGGGGGCTACGAGCAGTACGTC.

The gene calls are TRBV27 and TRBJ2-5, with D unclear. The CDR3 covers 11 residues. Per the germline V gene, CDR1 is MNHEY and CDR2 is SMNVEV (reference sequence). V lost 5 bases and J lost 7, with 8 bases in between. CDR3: CASSSQLTQYF. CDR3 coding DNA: TGTGCCAGCAGTAGTCAACTGACCCAGTACTTC.

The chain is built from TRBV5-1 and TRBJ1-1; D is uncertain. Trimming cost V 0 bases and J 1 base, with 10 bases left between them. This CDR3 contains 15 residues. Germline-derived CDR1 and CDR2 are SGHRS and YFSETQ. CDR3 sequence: CASSLERQPNTEAFF. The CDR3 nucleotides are TGCGCCAGCAGCTTGGAGAGGCAGCCGAACACTGAAGCTTTCTTT.

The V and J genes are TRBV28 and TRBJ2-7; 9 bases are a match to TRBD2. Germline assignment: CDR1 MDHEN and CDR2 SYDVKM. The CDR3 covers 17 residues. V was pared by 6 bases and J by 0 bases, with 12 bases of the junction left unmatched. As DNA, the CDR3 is TGTGCCAGCAGATCCCTCATAGCGGGGGTGAGCTCCTACGAGCAGTACTTC. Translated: CASRSLIAGVSSYEQYF.

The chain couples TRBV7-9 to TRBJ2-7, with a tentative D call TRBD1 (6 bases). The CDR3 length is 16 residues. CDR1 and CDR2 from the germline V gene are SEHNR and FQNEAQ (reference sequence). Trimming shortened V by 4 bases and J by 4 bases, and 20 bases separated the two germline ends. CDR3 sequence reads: CASSSSTGSQWYEQYV. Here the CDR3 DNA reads TGTGCCAGCAGCTCATCAACAGGGAGTCAGTGGTACGAGCAGTACGTC.

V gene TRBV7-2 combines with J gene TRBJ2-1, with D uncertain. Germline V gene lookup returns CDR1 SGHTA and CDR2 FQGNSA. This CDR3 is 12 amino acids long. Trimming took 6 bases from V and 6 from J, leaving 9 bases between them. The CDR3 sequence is CASRLLTNEQFF. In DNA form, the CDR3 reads TGTGCCAGCAGACTTCTAACCAATGAGCAGTTCTTC.

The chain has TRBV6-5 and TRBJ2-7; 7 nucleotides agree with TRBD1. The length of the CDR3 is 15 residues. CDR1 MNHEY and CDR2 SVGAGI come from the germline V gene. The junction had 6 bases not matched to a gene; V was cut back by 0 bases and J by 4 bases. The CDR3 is CASSYSTGPSYEQYF. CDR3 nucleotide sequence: TGTGCCAGCAGTTACTCGACAGGGCCCTCTTACGAGCAGTACTTC.

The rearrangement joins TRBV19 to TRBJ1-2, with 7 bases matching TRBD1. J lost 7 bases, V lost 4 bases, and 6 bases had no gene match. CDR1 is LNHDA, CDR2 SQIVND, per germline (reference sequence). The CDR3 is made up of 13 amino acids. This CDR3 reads CASSTTGVAGYTF. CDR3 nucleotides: TGTGCCAGTAGTACCACAGGGGTGGCTGGCTACACCTTC.

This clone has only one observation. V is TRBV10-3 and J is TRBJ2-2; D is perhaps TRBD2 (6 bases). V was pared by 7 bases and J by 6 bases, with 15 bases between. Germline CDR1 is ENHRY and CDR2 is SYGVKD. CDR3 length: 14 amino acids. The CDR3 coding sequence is TGTGCCATCATGGGAGGTAGCTCTGCCGGGGAGCTGTTTTTT. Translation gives CAIMGGSSAGELFF.

The CDR3 bases are TGTGCCAGCCGACAGGGGGCGACTGAAGCTTTCTTT. Translated: CASRQGATEAFF. V usage is TRBV28 and J usage is TRBJ1-1, with 10 positions matching TRBD1. This CDR3 is 12 amino acids long. V gave up 8 bases and J gave up 5 bases; unmatched junction bases: 2. Germline CDR1 and CDR2: MDHEN and SYDVKM.

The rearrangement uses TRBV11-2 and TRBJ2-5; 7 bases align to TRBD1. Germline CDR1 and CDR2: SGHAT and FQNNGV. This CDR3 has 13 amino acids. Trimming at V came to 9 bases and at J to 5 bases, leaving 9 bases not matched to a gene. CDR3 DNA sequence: TGTGCCAGTAACGACAGGGTATGGGAGACCCAGTACTTC. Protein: CASNDRVWETQYF.

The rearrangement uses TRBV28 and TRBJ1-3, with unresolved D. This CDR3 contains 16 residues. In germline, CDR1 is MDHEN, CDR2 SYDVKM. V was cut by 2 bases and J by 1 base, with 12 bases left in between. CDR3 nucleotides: TGTGCCAGCAGTTTAAGCCCCGGTAGTTCTGGAAACACCATATATTTT. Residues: CASSLSPGSSGNTIYF.

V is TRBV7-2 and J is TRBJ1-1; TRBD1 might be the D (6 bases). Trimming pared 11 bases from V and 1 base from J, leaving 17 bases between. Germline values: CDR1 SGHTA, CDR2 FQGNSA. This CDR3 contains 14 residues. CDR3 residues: CASPGGGRNTEAFF. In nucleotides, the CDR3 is TGTGCCTCGCCGGGTGGGGGCCGGAACACTGAAGCTTTCTTT. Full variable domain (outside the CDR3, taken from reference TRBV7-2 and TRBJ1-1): GAGVSQSPSNKVTEKGKDVELRCDPISGHTALYWYRQSLGQGLEFLIYFQGNSAPDKSGLPSDRFSAERTGGSVSTLTIQRTQQEDSAVYLCASPGGGRNTEAFFGQGTRLTVV.

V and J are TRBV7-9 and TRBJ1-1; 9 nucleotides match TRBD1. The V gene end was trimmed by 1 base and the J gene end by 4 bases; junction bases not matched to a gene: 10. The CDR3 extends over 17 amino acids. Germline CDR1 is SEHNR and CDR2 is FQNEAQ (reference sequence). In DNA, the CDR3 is TGTGCCAGCAGCTTAGAACAGGGGGCATTTTTGGGCACTGAAGCTTTCTTT. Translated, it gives CASSLEQGAFLGTEAFF.

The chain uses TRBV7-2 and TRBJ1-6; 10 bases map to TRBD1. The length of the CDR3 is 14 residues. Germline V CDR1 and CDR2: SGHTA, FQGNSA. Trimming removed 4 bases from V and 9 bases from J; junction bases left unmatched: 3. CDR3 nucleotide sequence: TGTGCCAGCAGCTCGGACAGGGGGATTTCACCCCTCCACTTT. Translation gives CASSSDRGISPLHF.

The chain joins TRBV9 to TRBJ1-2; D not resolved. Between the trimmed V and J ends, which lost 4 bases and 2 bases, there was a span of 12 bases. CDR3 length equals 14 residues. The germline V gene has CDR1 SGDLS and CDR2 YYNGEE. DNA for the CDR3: TGTGCCAGCAGCCCCCGTACTGCCAACTATGGCTACACCTTC. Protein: CASSPRTANYGYTF. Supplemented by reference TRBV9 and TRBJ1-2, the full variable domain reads DSGVTQTPKHLITATGQRVTLRCSPRSGDLSVYWYQQSLDQGLQFLIQYYNGEERAKGNILERFSAQQFPDLHSELNLSSLELGDSALYFCASSPRTANYGYTFGSGTRLTVV.

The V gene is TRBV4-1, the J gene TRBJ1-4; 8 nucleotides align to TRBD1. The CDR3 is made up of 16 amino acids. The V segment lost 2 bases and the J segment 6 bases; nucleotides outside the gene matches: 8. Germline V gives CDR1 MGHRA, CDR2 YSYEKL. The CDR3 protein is CASSQRSGTGDEKLFF. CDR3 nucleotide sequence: TGCGCCAGCAGCCAAAGGTCCGGGACAGGTGATGAAAAACTGTTTTTT.

The CDR3 nucleotides are TGTGCCAGCAGCTCCAGGGGGCTGTGGTATGGCTACACCTTC. This sequence encodes CASSSRGLWYGYTF. This sequence joins TRBV11-2 and TRBJ1-2; 8 positions agree with TRBD1. CDR3 length: 14 residues. Trimming removed 4 bases from V and 5 bases from J; junction bases left unmatched: 6. The V gene's germline CDR1 is SGHAT and CDR2 FQNNGV.

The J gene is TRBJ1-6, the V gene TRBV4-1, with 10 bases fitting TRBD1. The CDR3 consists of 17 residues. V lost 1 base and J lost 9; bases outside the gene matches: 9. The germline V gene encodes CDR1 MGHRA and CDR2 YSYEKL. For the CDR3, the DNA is TGCGCCAGCAGCCAAGTATTAGGACAGGGGGTGAGTTCACCCCTCCACTTT. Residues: CASSQVLGQGVSSPLHF.

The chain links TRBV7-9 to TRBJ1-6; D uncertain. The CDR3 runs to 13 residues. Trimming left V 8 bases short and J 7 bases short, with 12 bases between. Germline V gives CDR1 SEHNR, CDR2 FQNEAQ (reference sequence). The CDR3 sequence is CASEINRNSPLHF. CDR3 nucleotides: TGTGCCAGCGAAATCAACCGGAATTCACCCCTCCACTTT.

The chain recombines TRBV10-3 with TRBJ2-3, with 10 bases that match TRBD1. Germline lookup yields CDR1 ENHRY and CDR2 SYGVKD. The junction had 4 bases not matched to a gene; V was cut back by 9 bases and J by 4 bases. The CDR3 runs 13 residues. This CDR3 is CAIPGQGSDTQYF. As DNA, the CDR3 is TGTGCCATTCCGGGACAGGGGTCAGATACGCAGTATTTT.